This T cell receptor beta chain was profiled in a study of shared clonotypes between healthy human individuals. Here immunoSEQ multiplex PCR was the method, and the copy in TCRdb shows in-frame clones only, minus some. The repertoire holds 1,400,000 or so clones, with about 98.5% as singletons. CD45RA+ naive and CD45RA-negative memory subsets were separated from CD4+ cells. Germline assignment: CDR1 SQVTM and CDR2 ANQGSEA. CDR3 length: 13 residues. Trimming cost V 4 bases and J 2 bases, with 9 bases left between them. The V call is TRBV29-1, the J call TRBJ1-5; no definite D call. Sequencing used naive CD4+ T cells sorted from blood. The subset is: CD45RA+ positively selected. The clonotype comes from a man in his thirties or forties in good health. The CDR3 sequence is CSVAFPGNQPQHF. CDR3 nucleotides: TGCAGCGTTGCCTTCCCAGGCAATCAGCCCCAGCATTTT.